In its sample, the clone carrying this T cell receptor (beta chain) was seen many times. From 300 to 450 ng of RNA, a library with molecular barcoded alpha/delta and beta/gamma adaptors was made. TCRdb reprocessed the reads with MiXCR, giving one entry per CDR3 protein. The repertoire has roughly 130,000 distinct CDR3 sequences, around 13% of them found once; the top ten carry approximately 10%. The CDR3 runs to 12 residues. Germline-derived CDR1 and CDR2 are MNHEY and SMNVEV (reference sequence). V lost 5 bases, J lost 8 bases, and 11 bases lay in between. The sample comes from a study of read filtering for tumor transcriptome and immune sequencing.

The specimen sequenced was a population of CD138-negative cells sorted from bone marrow. The sequence was obtained from a donor over 35 with multiple myeloma. V gene TRBV27 combines with J gene TRBJ2-3; D is perhaps TRBD1 (5 bases). This CDR3 is CASSPTVTTQYF. As DNA, the CDR3 is TGTGCCAGCAGTCCGACAGTTACTACGCAGTATTTT.